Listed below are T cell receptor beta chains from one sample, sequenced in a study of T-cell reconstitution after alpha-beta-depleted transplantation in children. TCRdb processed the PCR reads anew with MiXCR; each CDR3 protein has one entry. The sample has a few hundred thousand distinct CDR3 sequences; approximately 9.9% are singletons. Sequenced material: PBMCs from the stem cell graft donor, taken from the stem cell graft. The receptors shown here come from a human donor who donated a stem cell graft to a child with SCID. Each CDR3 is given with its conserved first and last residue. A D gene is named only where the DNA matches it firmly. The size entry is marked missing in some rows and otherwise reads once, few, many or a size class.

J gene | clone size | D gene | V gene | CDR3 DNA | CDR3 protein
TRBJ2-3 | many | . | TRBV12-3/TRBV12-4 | TGTGCCAGCAGTTTCCATGGCCAGGGTTGGGATACGCAGTATTTT | CASSFHGQGWDTQYF
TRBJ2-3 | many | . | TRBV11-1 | TGTGCCAGCAGCCCGATCCAAGGCGGGGGCTCATCTCCAGATACGCAGTATTTT | CASSPIQGGGSSPDTQYF
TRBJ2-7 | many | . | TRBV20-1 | TGCAGTGCTTGGGGTGGAGCCGGTCTAGTCGGGCCCTCCTACGAGCAGTACTTC | CSAWGGAGLVGPSYEQYF
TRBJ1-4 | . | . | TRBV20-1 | TGCAGTGCTAATACTCCAGGCGGGGCAGCTAATGAAAAACTGTTTTTT | CSANTPGGAANEKLFF
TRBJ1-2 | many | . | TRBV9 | TGTGCCAGCAGCGCCGTTTCGTTCGGCTACACCTTC | CASSAVSFGYTF
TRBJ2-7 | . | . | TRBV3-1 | TGTGCCAGCAGCCAAGAAGGCGCAGGGCCGTCCGGCGAGCAGTACTTC | CASSQEGAGPSGEQYF
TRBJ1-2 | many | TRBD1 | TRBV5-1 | TGCGCCAGCAGCTTGGCCCCGGGACAGGGTTTCGGCTACACCTTC | CASSLAPGQGFGYTF
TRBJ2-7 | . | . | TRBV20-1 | TGCAGTGCTAGGAACGTGCCAGGGAATACTCACATCTACGAGCAGTACTTC | CSARNVPGNTHIYEQYF
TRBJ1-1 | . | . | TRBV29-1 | TGCAGCGTATCGAGTCCCATGAACACTGAAGCTTTCTTT | CSVSSPMNTEAFF
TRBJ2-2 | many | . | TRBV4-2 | TGTGCCAGCAGCCAAGTCGTAGTAGAGGGCACCGGGGAGCTGTTTTTT | CASSQVVVEGTGELFF
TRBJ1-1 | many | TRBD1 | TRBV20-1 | TGCAGTGCCGATGGACAGGGGATGAACACTGAAGCTTTCTTT | CSADGQGMNTEAFF
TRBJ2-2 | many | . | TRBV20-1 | TGCAGTGCTAGAGGCCACTTGAACACCGGGGAGCTGTTTTTT | CSARGHLNTGELFF
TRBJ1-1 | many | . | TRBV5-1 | TGCGCCAGCAGCTTGTTTGGTGGGGGGGCCACTGAAGCTTTCTTT | CASSLFGGGATEAFF
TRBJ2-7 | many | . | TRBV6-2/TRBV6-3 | TGTGCCAGCAGTTACTCTTCCTACGAGCAGTACTTC | CASSYSSYEQYF
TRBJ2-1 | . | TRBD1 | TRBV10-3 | TGTGCCATCAGTGGACCTACAGGGGGAGGTGACAATGAGCAGTTCTTC | CAISGPTGGGDNEQFF